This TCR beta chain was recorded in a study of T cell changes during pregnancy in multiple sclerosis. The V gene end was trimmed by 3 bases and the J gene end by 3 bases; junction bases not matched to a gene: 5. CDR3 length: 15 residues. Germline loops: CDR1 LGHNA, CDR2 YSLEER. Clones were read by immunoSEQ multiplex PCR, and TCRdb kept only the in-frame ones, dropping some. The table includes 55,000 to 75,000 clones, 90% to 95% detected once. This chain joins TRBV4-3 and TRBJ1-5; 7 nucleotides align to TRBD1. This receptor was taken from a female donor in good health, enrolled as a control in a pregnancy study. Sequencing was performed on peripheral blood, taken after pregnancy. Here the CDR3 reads CASSQGTGVNQPQHF. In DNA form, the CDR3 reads TGCGCCAGCAGCCAGGGAACAGGGGTCAATCAGCCCCAGCATTTT.